The rows below give T cell receptor beta chains drawn from one sample of a study of cytomegalovirus exposure and HLA in healthy donors. Measured with immunoSEQ multiplex PCR; TCRdb has only the in-frame clones, and not every one. The sample contains about 360,000 clones, approximately 90% of which appear only once. Material: PBMCs. These receptors were obtained from a woman between 18 and 30 years old in good health and CMV-seronegative. Both conserved end residues are part of each CDR3. The D gene is left open where the match is weak. Clone size is stated in some rows and not others, as once, few, many or a class when expanded.

size	V	D	J	length	DNA	CDR3
.	TRBV7-9	.	TRBJ2-7	17	TGTGCCAGCAGCAGTCCCGAACTCGGACTCCCCTCCTACGAGCAGTACTTC	CASSSPELGLPSYEQYF
.	TRBV5-1	.	TRBJ1-1	13	TGCGCCAGCAGCACGAACCCAGTCACTGAAGCTTTCTTT	CASSTNPVTEAFF
.	TRBV5-1	.	TRBJ2-7	12	TGCGTCAGCTGGGCCGACTCCTACGAGCAGTACTTC	CVSWADSYEQYF
.	TRBV2	.	TRBJ1-3	15	TGTGCCAGCAGTGGGGGGGGAACGGCTGGAAACACCATATATTTT	CASSGGGTAGNTIYF
.	TRBV18	.	TRBJ1-1	11	TGTGCCAGCTCCGCGGGGGGAGGCGCTTTCTTT	CASSAGGGAFF
.	TRBV6-5	.	TRBJ1-5	14	TGTGCCAGCAGCACCGGGGGTAACAATCAGCCCCAGCATTTT	CASSTGGNNQPQHF
once	TRBV5-1	.	TRBJ1-3	16	TGCGCCAGCAGCTTGGCCAGCGGGTCCTCTGGAAACACCATATATTTT	CASSLASGSSGNTIYF
.	TRBV6-5	.	TRBJ2-1	13	TGTGCCAGCAGTTATGGAGTGAACAATGAGCAGTTCTTC	CASSYGVNNEQFF
.	TRBV30	TRBD2	TRBJ2-1	14	TGTGCCTGGAGTAGGCTAGCGGGTGTCGATGAGCAGTTCTTC	CAWSRLAGVDEQFF
.	TRBV30	.	TRBJ1-5	14	TGTGCCTGGAGGGGGGGAGGGCCCAATCAGCCCCAGCATTTT	CAWRGGGPNQPQHF
.	TRBV7-3	TRBD2	TRBJ2-2	15	TGTGCCAGCAGCCCAGGACTAGCCACGGCCGGGGAGCTGTTTTTT	CASSPGLATAGELFF
.	TRBV5-1	TRBD1	TRBJ2-5	16	TGCGCCAGCAGCTTGGAAGGGGGCCGTTTCGGTGAGACCCAGTACTTC	CASSLEGGRFGETQYF
.	TRBV30	.	TRBJ1-3	14	TGTGCCTGGAGTGTAATCGGTCCAGGAAACACCATATATTTT	CAWSVIGPGNTIYF
.	TRBV29-1	TRBD1	TRBJ2-7	15	TGCAGCGTTGAAGAAGCGGGACAGGGACCCTACGAGCAGTACTTC	CSVEEAGQGPYEQYF
.	TRBV6-5	TRBD1	TRBJ1-1	14	TGTGCCAGCAGCTGGACAGGGCGGAACACTGAAGCTTTCTTT	CASSWTGRNTEAFF
.	TRBV5-4	.	TRBJ2-7	14	TGTGCCAGCAGCTTGGGTTCCGAGGCCCACGAGCAGTACTTC	CASSLGSEAHEQYF
.	TRBV6-5	.	TRBJ2-5	15	TGTGCCAGCAGTTACCTCTCATCAGGGGGGGAGACCCAGTACTTC	CASSYLSSGGETQYF
.	TRBV7-9	TRBD2	TRBJ2-7	15	TGTGCCAGCAGCTTAGGTCTAGCGGGACGGTACGAGCAGTACTTC	CASSLGLAGRYEQYF
.	TRBV2	.	TRBJ1-5	16	TGTGCCAGCAGAGATTCAGGGGTTAACAGCAATCAGCCCCAGCATTTT	CASRDSGVNSNQPQHF
.	TRBV2	.	TRBJ1-1	12	TGTGCCAGCAGTGATCTCAGTTCTGAAGCTTTCTTT	CASSDLSSEAFF
once	TRBV6-5	TRBD1	TRBJ1-2	14	TGTGCCAGCAGAGCGACAGGGGTTAACTATGGCTACACCTTC	CASRATGVNYGYTF
.	TRBV19	.	TRBJ2-7	14	TGTGCCAGTAGTTCAGGGAATGAGGTCGGCGAGCAGTACTTC	CASSSGNEVGEQYF
.	TRBV5-4	TRBD2	TRBJ2-3	16	TGTGCCAGCAGCTTGGGTGTAGCGGGAGGGGAAGATACGCAGTATTTT	CASSLGVAGGEDTQYF
.	TRBV19	.	TRBJ1-6	15	TGTGCCAGCCTTGGGCCTTCCCTCCTTAATTCACCCCTCCACTTT	CASLGPSLLNSPLHF
.	TRBV29-1	.	TRBJ1-2	12	TGCAGCGCAGTAGACGGGAACTATGGCTACACCTTC	CSAVDGNYGYTF
.	TRBV7-9	.	TRBJ2-1	16	TGTGCCAGCAGCTTGAGCCCTACGGGGTCCTACAATGAGCAGTTCTTC	CASSLSPTGSYNEQFF
.	TRBV27	.	TRBJ1-2	14	TGTGCCGCTGGGCGGGTACTTAATAACTATGGCTACACCTTC	CAAGRVLNNYGYTF
once	TRBV10-2	.	TRBJ1-1	13	TGCGCCAGCAATGACATCATGAACACTGAAGCTTTCTTT	CASNDIMNTEAFF
.	TRBV2	.	TRBJ2-5	11	TGTGCCAGCAGGGGGGCTGAGACCCAGTACTTC	CASRGAETQYF
.	TRBV7-2	TRBD2	TRBJ2-4	18	TGTGCCAGCAGCTTAGCTGGGACTAGCGGGAGGGTATCCCACATTCAGTACTTC	CASSLAGTSGRVSHIQYF
few	TRBV28	.	TRBJ1-2	12	TGTGCCAGCAGCCTTGGGGACATCGGCGACACCTTC	CASSLGDIGDTF
.	TRBV27	TRBD2	TRBJ2-1	18	TGTGCCAGCAGTCCCATCCAACTCCTAGCGGGAGTTACCAATGAGCAGTTCTTC	CASSPIQLLAGVTNEQFF
.	TRBV2	.	TRBJ2-5	12	TGTGCCAGCAATCCTCCCGAGGGGACCCAGTACTTC	CASNPPEGTQYF
once	TRBV15	TRBD1	TRBJ1-4	14	TGTGCCACCAGCAGCCGACAGGGTCGGGAAAAACTGTTTTTT	CATSSRQGREKLFF
.	TRBV6-1	.	TRBJ2-1	17	TGTGCCAGCAGTGAAGATCCGGCGACAGCTTCCTACAATGAGCAGTTCTTC	CASSEDPATASYNEQFF
.	TRBV5-8	TRBD1	TRBJ2-1	15	TGTGCCAGCAGCTTTGCAGGGGGAGAGGGCAATGAGCAGTTCTTC	CASSFAGGEGNEQFF
once	TRBV29-1	TRBD2	TRBJ2-2	14	TGCAGCGTTGGGACTAGCGGGAGTTACGGGGAGCTGTTTTTT	CSVGTSGSYGELFF
.	TRBV6-4	TRBD1	TRBJ1-2	14	TGTGCCAGCAGTGACTCGATGGCAGGGGGTGAATACACCTTC	CASSDSMAGGEYTF
.	TRBV6-5	TRBD1	TRBJ1-2	14	TGTGCCAGCAGTTACGCGACAGGGCGTGGTGGCTACACCTTC	CASSYATGRGGYTF
.	TRBV27	TRBD1	TRBJ1-1	14	TGTGCCAGCAGTTATAGATGGACAGGCACTGAAGCTTTCTTT	CASSYRWTGTEAFF
.	TRBV30	TRBD2	TRBJ2-7	15	TGTGCCTGGAGCCCAGGACTAGCGGGGGTGGGGGAGCAGTACTTC	CAWSPGLAGVGEQYF
.	TRBV5-4	TRBD1	TRBJ1-3	15	TGTGCCAGCAGCCCCGGGACAGGGACTGGAAACACCATATATTTT	CASSPGTGTGNTIYF
.	TRBV5-1	TRBD1	TRBJ1-2	15	TGCGCCAGCAGCATAGTGACAGGGTTAGCGGCTGGCTACACCTTC	CASSIVTGLAAGYTF
.	TRBV2	.	TRBJ2-7	10	TGTGCCAGCAGTGTCCGGGAACCGCACTTC	CASSVREPHF
.	TRBV6-5	.	TRBJ1-2	12	TGTGCCAGCAGCCCGGGAGACTATGGCTACACCTTC	CASSPGDYGYTF
.	TRBV10-2	.	TRBJ1-2	16	TGCGCCAGCAGTGAGTCCCTTGGCACCAATTACTATGGCTACACCTTC	CASSESLGTNYYGYTF
.	TRBV5-1	.	TRBJ1-3	15	TGCGCCAGCAGCCCGGGAATTGGCCCTGGAAACACCATATATTTT	CASSPGIGPGNTIYF
.	TRBV30	.	TRBJ2-2	15	TGTGCCACTAGAGGGGGGGTCGCGAACACCGGGGAGCTGTTTTTT	CATRGGVANTGELFF
.	TRBV5-1	TRBD2	TRBJ2-1	18	TGCGCCAGCAGCTTGGACCCTTTTCTAGCGGACCTTAACAATGAGCAGTTCTTC	CASSLDPFLADLNNEQFF
.	TRBV20-1	.	TRBJ1-5	11	TGCAGTGCTCAAAACCTAGGGCCCCAGCATTTT	CSAQNLGPQHF
.	TRBV5-6	TRBD2	TRBJ2-7	15	TGTGCCAGCAGCTTTCGACTAGCGGGATTTAACGAGCAGTACTTC	CASSFRLAGFNEQYF
.	TRBV27	TRBD2	TRBJ2-1	14	TGTGCCAGCTTTAGCGGGAGCTCCTACAATGAGCAGTTCTTC	CASFSGSSYNEQFF
.	TRBV20-1	.	TRBJ2-7	11	TGCAGTGCTGGGCAGACCTACGAGCAGTACTTC	CSAGQTYEQYF
.	TRBV28	.	TRBJ1-2	14	TGTGCCAGCAGTTTACGGGGGGGGTCAGGTGGCTACACCTTC	CASSLRGGSGGYTF
.	TRBV5-1	.	TRBJ1-2	12	TGCGCCAGCAGCTCGGACAGCCATGGCTACACCTTC	CASSSDSHGYTF
.	TRBV6-5	TRBD2	TRBJ2-1	15	TGTGCCAGCAGTTACTCGAGCGGGGGGGCACATGAGCAGTTCTTC	CASSYSSGGAHEQFF
.	TRBV7-9	TRBD2	TRBJ2-1	13	TGTGCCAGCAGCTCCGGGAGGGCCTGGGCGCAGTTCTTC	CASSSGRAWAQFF
.	TRBV30	TRBD1	TRBJ1-5	14	TGTGCCTGCGAGAAAGACAGGGCCAATCAGCCCCAGCATTTT	CACEKDRANQPQHF